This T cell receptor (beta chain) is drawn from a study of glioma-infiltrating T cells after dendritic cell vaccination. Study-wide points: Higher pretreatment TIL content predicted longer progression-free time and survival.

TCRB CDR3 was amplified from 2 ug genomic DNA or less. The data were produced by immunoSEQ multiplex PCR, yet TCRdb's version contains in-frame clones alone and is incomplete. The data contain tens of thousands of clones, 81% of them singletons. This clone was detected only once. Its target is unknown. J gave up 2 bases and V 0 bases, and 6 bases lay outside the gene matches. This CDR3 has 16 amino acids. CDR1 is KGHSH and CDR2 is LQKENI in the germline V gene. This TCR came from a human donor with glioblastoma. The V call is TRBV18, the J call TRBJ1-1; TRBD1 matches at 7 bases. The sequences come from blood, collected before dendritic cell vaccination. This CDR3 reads CASSPPGTDINTEAFF. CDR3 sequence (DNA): TGTGCCAGCTCACCACCCGGGACAGATATAAACACTGAAGCTTTCTTT.